These 21 T cell receptor beta chains originate from one sample sequenced in a study of blood T cells in healthy people across ages. The use of a sample-barcoded 5' primer and a J-beta primer mix characterized a second PCR of about 7 to 12 cycles. TCRdb called the 5' RACE reads again in MiXCR, with one record for every CDR3 protein. The sample includes about 930,000 distinct CDR3 sequences, just under 30% of them seen just once. These data were also reused for a study on T cells of mothers and their children.

Material for sequencing was blood. Every receptor here comes from a woman aged 40 to 50 in good health.

This clonotype was observed at least ten times. The chain joins TRBV6-1 to TRBJ2-7, with 15 bases that match TRBD2. This CDR3 region has 15 residues. V lost 6 bases, J lost 3 bases, and 3 bases stayed unmatched. The germline gives CDR1 MNHNS, CDR2 SASEGT. This CDR3 is CASRPGLAGGYEQYF. The CDR3 nucleotides are TGTGCCAGCAGACCGGGACTAGCGGGGGGCTACGAGCAGTACTTC.

This clonotype has ten or more counts. The rearrangement links TRBV12-3 or TRBV12-4 to TRBJ1-2; D gene ambiguous. V was cut by 4 bases and J by 8 bases, with 17 bases left in between. CDR3 length equals 14 residues. CDR3 protein: CASSSVSRREGYTF. The CDR3, as DNA: TGTGCCAGCAGTTCCGTTAGTCGTCGAGAAGGCTACACCTTC.

The table lists this clonotype with a few counts. The chain carries TRBV7-2 and TRBJ2-5, with 7 nucleotides matching TRBD2. The J call is in doubt because the DNA end fits TRBJ2-7 better. Germline-derived CDR1 and CDR2 are SGHTA and FQGNSA. The CDR3 is made up of 14 amino acids. The CDR3 loop is CASSSPASGHEQYF. The CDR3 DNA follows: TGTGCCAGCAGCTCCCCCGCTAGCGGCCACGAGCAGTACTTC.

This clonotype was seen only a few times. The chain uses TRBV15 and TRBJ1-2, with D possibly TRBD1 on 6 matching bases. The germline CDR1 and CDR2 sequences are LNHNV and YYDKDF (reference sequence). V lost 3 bases, J lost 9 bases, and 17 bases lay in between. The CDR3 consists of 14 residues. The CDR3 nucleotides are TGTGCCACCAGCAGCAACAGGGAAGGGGATCGCTACACCTTC. Translating gives CATSSNREGDRYTF.

This clonotype was observed a few times. The gene calls are TRBV12-3 or TRBV12-4 and TRBJ2-3; TRBD1 aligns across 7 bases. The CDR3 totals 16 residues. The ends lost 3 bases at V and 2 bases at J; junction bases unmatched: 8. DNA for the CDR3: TGTGCCAGCAGTTTGACAGGGACACCTACCACAGATACGCAGTATTTT. It specifies CASSLTGTPTTDTQYF.

This clonotype was observed a few times. V and J are TRBV28 and TRBJ2-5; 9 nucleotides match TRBD1. V lost 10 bases to trimming and J lost 3 bases; unmatched junction nucleotides: 12. This CDR3 comprises 15 residues. Germline V gives CDR1 MDHEN, CDR2 SYDVKM. The CDR3 DNA reads as TGTGCCACCGCCACAGGGGGCGCTGCCAAAGAGACCCAGTACTTC. Translation gives CATATGGAAKETQYF.

The chain couples TRBV30 to TRBJ2-5; D is ambiguous. Trimming shortened V by 0 bases and J by 4 bases, and 6 bases separated the two germline ends. The germline V gene has CDR1 GTSNPN and CDR2 SVGIG (reference sequence). The length of the CDR3 is 12 residues. CDR3 region: CAWSVWAETQYF. In nucleotides, the CDR3 is TGTGCCTGGAGTGTATGGGCAGAGACCCAGTACTTC.

The J gene is TRBJ2-3, the V gene TRBV18; D tentatively reads TRBD1 or TRBD2 (6 bases each). The V gene lost 0 bases and the J gene lost 0 bases, with 10 bases spanning the gap. Germline loops: CDR1 KGHSH, CDR2 LQKENI. This CDR3 spans 16 amino acids. The DNA of the CDR3 is TGTGCCAGCTCACCACCCAGGGGACTTAGCACAGATACGCAGTATTTT. Its translation: CASSPPRGLSTDTQYF.

This clonotype was detected only a few times. The chain combines TRBV13 with TRBJ2-6; TRBD1 agrees at 8 bases. This CDR3 spans 18 amino acids. Germline V gene data show CDR1 as PRHDT and CDR2 as FYEKMQ (reference sequence). The J segment lost 3 bases and the V segment lost 5 bases, leaving 12 bases of the junction unmatched. The CDR3 spells CASSPTGDLLNGANVLTF. The CDR3 nucleotides read TGTGCCAGCAGCCCGACAGGGGACCTTTTAAATGGGGCCAACGTCCTGACTTTC.

This chain connects TRBV5-4 to TRBJ2-5, with D unclear. V was trimmed by 0 bases and J by 0 bases, leaving 12 bases between them. The CDR3 has 16 amino acids. Germline CDR1 and CDR2: SGHNT and YYREEE (reference sequence). CDR3 loop: CASSLDSRTHQETQYF. The CDR3 nucleotides are TGTGCCAGCAGCTTGGACTCTCGGACGCACCAAGAGACCCAGTACTTC.

The sample holds one count of this clonotype. V usage is TRBV7-2 and J usage is TRBJ1-1; D gene uncertain. This CDR3 contains 16 residues. CDR1 is SGHTA and CDR2 is FQGNSA in the germline V gene. V dropped 2 bases and J dropped 5 bases, with 18 bases sitting between them. CDR3 sequence reads: CASSLRSRDVGTEAFF. The CDR3 DNA sequence: TGTGCCAGCAGCTTAAGGTCAAGGGATGTGGGAACTGAAGCTTTCTTT.

This clonotype was found many times. The chain has TRBV20-1 and TRBJ1-5; TRBD1 matches 7 bases. The junction had 4 bases not matched to a gene; V was cut back by 5 bases and J by 0 bases. The CDR3 loop spans 14 amino acids. Germline values: CDR1 DFQATT, CDR2 SNEGSKA (reference sequence). The chain's CDR3 is CSALRDSSNQPQHF. For the CDR3, the DNA is TGCAGTGCTCTCCGGGACAGTAGCAATCAGCCCCAGCATTTT.

In the case of this clonotype: The junction differs from germline at one of its ends, possibly a read error. CDR3: CAGSSPQGSGSPLHF. CDR3 in DNA: TGTGCCGGCAGCTCACCACAGGGTTCAGGGTCACCCCTCCACTTT. The chain carries TRBV7-2 and TRBJ1-6; possibly TRBD1 for D (6 bases). CDR1 SGHTA and CDR2 FQGNSA come from the germline V gene. The CDR3 spans 15 residues.

V is TRBV20-1 and J is TRBJ1-2; no clear D. V was shortened by 3 bases and J by 6 bases, with 14 bases between the two germline ends. Germline values: CDR1 DFQATT, CDR2 SNEGSKA (reference sequence). The CDR3 extends over 13 amino acids. The CDR3 sequence: CSASQGVLDGYTF. The CDR3 bases are TGCAGTGCTAGTCAAGGCGTGTTAGATGGCTACACCTTC.

The CDR3 DNA reads as TGTGCCAGCACCGAGACAGGGGACAGAGAGACCCAGTACTTC. This sequence encodes CASTETGDRETQYF. The rearrangement uses TRBV28 and TRBJ2-5, with 8 bases lining up with TRBD1. CDR1 and CDR2 (germline): MDHEN, SYDVKM. The CDR3 contains 14 residues. Unmatched junction bases numbered 8, after V lost 7 bases and J lost 4 bases. Full variable domain (missing parts from reference TRBV28 and TRBJ2-5): DVKVTQSSRYLVKRTGEKVFLECVQDMDHENMFWYRQDPGLGLRLIYFSYDVKMKEKGDIPEGYSVSREKKERFSLILESASTNQTSMYLCASTETGDRETQYFGPGTRLLVL.

V and J are TRBV6-1 and TRBJ2-1, with D perhaps given as TRBD1 or TRBD2 (5 bases each). Germline CDR1 reads MNHNS; CDR2 reads SASEGT. The CDR3 is made up of 14 amino acids. The V end was cut by 1 base, the J end by 8 bases, with 12 bases between. The CDR3 nucleotides are TGTGCCAGCAGTGAAGAAGAGGGGTGGGATGAGCAGTTCTTC. Protein sequence: CASSEEEGWDEQFF.

A word on this clonotype: This may arise from a read error, as a much more abundant clone is one base away. In this CDR3 the conserved last residue, phenylalanine or tryptophan, is missing, so a read error is likely. The chain links TRBV7-6 to TRBJ2-5; D perhaps matches TRBD1 (5 bases). Germline V gene data show CDR1 as SGHVS and CDR2 as FNYEAQ. The CDR3 has 16 amino acids. Between the trimmed V and J ends, which lost 5 bases and 5 bases, there was a span of 21 bases. CDR3 in amino acids: CASSAGTGEAGETQYV. Written as DNA, the CDR3 is TGTGCCAGCAGCGCCGGAACAGGTGAGGCAGGGGAGACCCAGTACGTC.

This rearrangement joins TRBV9 to TRBJ2-4; tentative D call: TRBD1 (6 bases). CDR1 is SGDLS, CDR2 YYNGEE, per germline. This CDR3 has 15 amino acids. Trimming stripped 3 bases from V and 13 bases from J, with 23 bases between. CDR3 in amino acids: CASSAQTGLNNEQYF. The DNA of the CDR3 is TGTGCCAGCAGCGCCCAGACAGGTCTAAACAATGAGCAGTACTTC.

This clonotype showed up many times. V gene TRBV3-1 combines with J gene TRBJ2-7; D remains unclear. V gave up 1 base and J gave up 4 bases, with 5 bases separating them. Germline CDR1 and CDR2: LGHDT and YNNKEL (reference sequence). The CDR3 has 12 amino acids. In nucleotides, the CDR3 is TGTGCCAGCAGCCAAGTTAGGTACGAGCAGTACTTC. Its translation is CASSQVRYEQYF.

This chain connects TRBV7-2 to TRBJ1-3; no firm D call. The V gene's germline CDR1 is SGHTA and CDR2 FQGNSA. V was shortened by 2 bases and J by 0 bases, with 5 bases between the two germline ends. The CDR3 runs to 14 residues. This CDR3 reads CASSLWISGNTIYF. As DNA, the CDR3 is TGTGCCAGCAGCTTATGGATCTCTGGAAACACCATATATTTT.

The chain recombines TRBV18 with TRBJ2-1, with 9 bases lining up with TRBD2. V shed 1 base and J 3 bases; nucleotides not matched to a gene: 4. Germline CDR1 KGHSH, CDR2 LQKENI. The CDR3 length is 16 residues. CDR3 sequence reads: CASSPQSAGGYNEQFF. CDR3 bases: TGTGCCAGCTCACCACAGTCAGCGGGGGGCTACAATGAGCAGTTCTTC.